This T cell receptor beta chain originates from a study of shared clonotypes between healthy human individuals. Study as a whole: Those who served as donors were two women and a few men between the ages of 18 and 49. Findings and caveats of the study: In the sorted subsets, rarefaction showed sequencing was incomplete despite large depth.

V shed 6 bases, J shed 1 base, and the junction held 3 bases outside the gene matches. CDR3 size: 14 residues. The V gene's germline CDR1 is SGHVS and CDR2 FQNEAQ. This clone has a handful of counts. What it recognizes is unknown. Other nucleotide sequences from this sample produce the same CDR3. Clones were sequenced by immunoSEQ multiplex PCR, and TCRdb holds only the in-frame ones, with some missing. The sample holds roughly 680,000 clones, around 70% seen once. Adults of Caucasian background living in Nashville, Tennessee made up all donors. The source is a young woman in good health. V gene TRBV7-8 combines with J gene TRBJ1-3; 7 bases line up with TRBD1. Sequenced material: memory CD4+ T cells sorted from blood. Stated subset: CD45RA-negative fraction. The CDR3 region has the DNA TGTGCCAGCAGTCGACAGGGTTCTGGAAACACCATATATTTT. Translating it yields CASSRQGSGNTIYF.